Presented here are 11 T cell receptor beta chains from one specimen sequenced in a study of T cell responses to AZD1222 COVID-19 vaccine. The data were produced by immunoSEQ multiplex PCR, yet TCRdb's version contains in-frame clones alone and is incomplete. The data contain more than 95,000 clones, 85% to 90% of them singletons. Here the sequenced sample was peripheral blood, taken on day 0 of AZD1222 vaccination. The receptor set was obtained from an adult in good health.

The chain joins TRBV5-1 to TRBJ2-7, with 7 bases fitting TRBD1. CDR1 is SGHRS, CDR2 YFSETQ, per germline. CDR3 length: 13 residues. V lost 0 bases to trimming and J lost 5 bases; unmatched junction nucleotides: 2. CDR3 sequence reads: CASSLDRGNEQYF. CDR3 in DNA: TGCGCCAGCAGCTTGGACAGGGGAAACGAGCAGTACTTC.

This sequence joins TRBV5-4 and TRBJ2-7; 7 bases match TRBD1. The CDR3 runs 15 residues. The V gene's germline CDR1 is SGHNT and CDR2 YYREEE (reference sequence). The ends lost 4 bases at V and 4 bases at J; junction bases unmatched: 11. The CDR3 coding sequence is TGTGCCAGCAGCCAGCCGGGACAGTCCTTTTACGAGCAGTACTTC. Its translation is CASSQPGQSFYEQYF.

CDR3 in DNA: TGTGCCAGCAGCACCCCCTCGGGGACAGGGGGCGACGAGCAGTACTTC. This sequence encodes CASSTPSGTGGDEQYF. This sequence joins TRBV28 and TRBJ2-7, with TRBD1 matching over 12 bases. Unmatched junction bases numbered 11, after V lost 6 bases and J lost 5 bases. This CDR3 region has 16 residues. Germline V gene lookup returns CDR1 MDHEN and CDR2 SYDVKM.

The gene calls are TRBV5-1 and TRBJ1-4; 9 bases are shared with TRBD1. The length of the CDR3 is 14 residues. Losses at the gene ends were 2 bases for V and 7 bases for J; bases not matched to a gene: 3. The germline CDR1 and CDR2 sequences are SGHRS and YFSETQ. CDR3 region: CASSLQGASEKLFF. The CDR3 region has the DNA TGCGCCAGCAGCTTACAGGGGGCGAGTGAAAAACTGTTTTTT.

This chain connects TRBV5-1 to TRBJ2-7, with D perhaps matching TRBD1 (6 bases). Germline loops: CDR1 SGHRS, CDR2 YFSETQ. V shed 1 base and J shed 0 bases, with 8 bases lying between them. The CDR3 is 14 amino acids. In DNA, the CDR3 is TGCGCCAGCAGCTTGACAGGGAACTCCTACGAGCAGTACTTC. Protein sequence: CASSLTGNSYEQYF.

This chain connects TRBV5-1 to TRBJ2-2; perhaps D is TRBD1 or TRBD2 (6 bases each). CDR1 and CDR2 (germline): SGHRS, YFSETQ. This CDR3 is built from 14 residues. V lost 6 bases and J lost 6, with 15 bases in between. The CDR3 bases are TGCGCCAGCACGATGGCAAGGGGGGCCGGGGAGCTGTTTTTT. Translated, it gives CASTMARGAGELFF.

This clone has only one observation. The chain links TRBV4-1 to TRBJ2-1, with D hard to call. There are 15 residues in the CDR3. Germline V gene lookup returns CDR1 MGHRA and CDR2 YSYEKL. The V end was cut by 0 bases, the J end by 0 bases, with 6 bases between. CDR3 residues: CASSQDLDSYNEQFF. CDR3 nucleotide sequence: TGCGCCAGCAGCCAAGACCTCGACTCCTACAATGAGCAGTTCTTC.

The V gene is TRBV5-1, the J gene TRBJ2-3; D perhaps matches TRBD2 (6 bases). Germline CDR1 reads SGHRS; CDR2 reads YFSETQ. This CDR3 is built from 15 residues. Between the trimmed V and J ends, which lost 7 bases and 5 bases, there was a span of 20 bases. The CDR3 DNA follows: TGCGCCAGCGGGAGGACTGGGCCCCTCGGAGATACGCAGTATTTT. Translation: CASGRTGPLGDTQYF. Filled out from reference TRBV5-1 and TRBJ2-3, the complete variable domain reads KAGVTQTPRYLIKTRGQQVTLSCSPISGHRSVSWYQQTPGQGLQFLFEYFSETQRNKGNFPGRFSGRQFSNSRSEMNVSTLELGDSALYLCASGRTGPLGDTQYFGPGTRLTVL.

The chain recombines TRBV18 with TRBJ1-3, with D maybe TRBD1 (6 bases). This CDR3 comprises 16 residues. V was pared by 5 bases and J by 0 bases, with 14 bases between. Looked up from germline, CDR1 is KGHSH and CDR2 is LQKENI. CDR3 nucleotide sequence: TGTGCCAGCTCAACTTATACAGGGAGCTCTGGAAACACCATATATTTT. This encodes CASSTYTGSSGNTIYF.

The chain links TRBV19 to TRBJ2-1; 9 nucleotides agree with TRBD1. V was clipped by 11 bases and J by 6 bases; unmatched bases: 8. CDR3 length: 13 amino acids. Germline V gene data show CDR1 as LNHDA and CDR2 as SQIVND (reference sequence). The DNA of the CDR3 is TGTGCCGCACGCGGGACAGGGCGCAATGAGCAGTTCTTC. Translating it yields CAARGTGRNEQFF.

This clone was counted a few times. V and J are TRBV3-1 (or the pseudogene TRBV3-2) and TRBJ1-2; D unresolved. CDR1 LGHDT and CDR2 YNNKEL come from the germline V gene (reference sequence). V was trimmed by 0 bases and J by 7 bases, leaving 12 bases between them. The CDR3 has 14 amino acids. CDR3 in DNA: TGTGCCAGCAGCCAAGATGATTCGGGCCCTGGCTACACCTTC. Its translation is CASSQDDSGPGYTF.